This T cell receptor (beta chain) is from a study of glioma-infiltrating T cells. About the study: WHO grade II oligodendrogliomas or astrocytomas, plus non-recurrent WHO grade IV glioblastomas, were sampled. Glioma patients had dexamethasone for six or fewer days before surgery. Points from the study as a whole: CDR3 overlap between tissue and blood was very small.

This clonotype was seen a few times. What it recognizes is unknown. Using RNA template, CDR3s of TCR alpha and beta were amplified with iRepertoire arm-PCR. TCRdb called the multiplex PCR reads again in MiXCR, with one record for every CDR3 protein. This sample yields about 400,000 distinct CDR3 sequences, of which 41% are seen a single time; approximately 12% belongs to the top ten. The V gene end was trimmed by 5 bases and the J gene end by 1 base; junction bases not matched to a gene: 4. CDR1 LGHNA and CDR2 YNFKEQ come from the germline V gene. CDR3 length: 15 residues. The material sequenced was glioma tissue, nonneoplastic brain tissue, or PBMCs (not recorded which). The receptor's source is a human donor with low-grade glioma or glioblastoma, undergoing nonglioma brain surgery, or in good health (not recorded which). This chain uses TRBV4-2 with TRBJ2-3, with TRBD2 identical over 9 bases. The CDR3 nucleotides are TGTGCCAGCAGCTACAAGCGGGAGGGCACAGATACGCAGTATTTT. Its translation: CASSYKREGTDTQYF.